These 27 T cell receptor beta chains were sequenced from one sample in a study of cytomegalovirus exposure and HLA in healthy donors. This PCR relied on a set of 60 Vbeta primers and 13 Jbeta primers. The table came from immunoSEQ multiplex PCR; TCRdb's copy has only in-frame clones and leaves some out. The sample carries roughly 92,000 clones, nearly 80% recorded once. Sequencing input: PBMCs. The receptors come from a woman in her 50s in good health and CMV-seropositive.

V is TRBV30 and J is TRBJ2-6, with D maybe TRBD1 (6 bases). CDR1 and CDR2 (germline): GTSNPN, SVGIG (reference sequence). This CDR3 is built from 16 residues. Trimming removed 5 bases at V and 0 bases at J, with 14 bases between. This CDR3 reads CAWAGTLLSGANVLTF. In nucleotides, the CDR3 is TGTGCCTGGGCCGGGACACTACTCTCTGGGGCCAACGTCCTGACTTTC. Together with reference TRBV30 and TRBJ2-6, the CDR3 gives the full variable domain: SQTIHQWPATLVQPVGSPLSLECTVEGTSNPNLYWYRQAAGRGLQLLFYSVGIGQISSEVPQNLSASRPQDRQFILSSKKLLLSDSGFYLCAWAGTLLSGANVLTFGAGSRLTVL.

Only a few counts were recorded for this clone. This sequence joins TRBV11-3 and TRBJ2-5; D is unclear. Trimming took off 5 bases at V and 3 bases at J, with 10 bases between the two ends. There are 13 residues in the CDR3. Germline-derived CDR1 and CDR2 are SGHNT and YENEEA. DNA of the CDR3: TGTGCCAGCAGCCGTACTATCGAAGAGACCCAGTACTTC. Protein sequence: CASSRTIEETQYF.

The chain carries TRBV7-8 and TRBJ1-5; D unresolved. Germline CDR1 and CDR2: SGHVS and FQNEAQ. V shed 4 bases and J shed 7 bases, with 17 bases lying between them. The CDR3 is 15 amino acids. DNA for the CDR3: TGTGCCAGCAGCTCGCGGCCCCAATTTGACCAGCCCCAGCATTTT. This translates into CASSSRPQFDQPQHF.

The chain recombines TRBV20-1 with TRBJ1-1; 8 bases map to TRBD1. Trimming took 5 bases from V and 9 from J; bases not matched to a gene: 5. CDR1 and CDR2 from the germline V gene are DFQATT and SNEGSKA (reference sequence). The CDR3 is 11 residues long. The CDR3 loop reads CSAWRTGQAFF. As DNA, the CDR3 is TGCAGTGCTTGGAGGACAGGGCAAGCTTTCTTT.

This clone was detected only a few times. The V gene is TRBV21-1, the J gene TRBJ2-7; the table's D call, TRBD2, has no DNA check behind it. TRBV21-1 is termed a pseudogene. The CDR3 consists of 13 residues. The CDR3 sequence is CASSKAPHREQYV. Here the CDR3 DNA reads TGTGCCAGCAGCAAAGCGCCACATCGGGAGCAGTACGTC.

The rearrangement uses TRBV15 and TRBJ2-4; 7 nucleotides match TRBD2. The germline CDR1 and CDR2 sequences are LNHNV and YYDKDF (reference sequence). The V gene end was trimmed by 4 bases and the J gene end by 6 bases; junction bases not matched to a gene: 9. This CDR3 is built from 15 residues. The CDR3 DNA sequence: TGTGCCACCAGCACGGGGGGACCGACTCTAAACATTCAGTACTTC. It specifies CATSTGGPTLNIQYF.

This chain uses TRBV19 with TRBJ1-5, with TRBD1 as a possible D gene (6 bases). Germline loops: CDR1 LNHDA, CDR2 SQIVND (reference sequence). The CDR3 consists of 18 residues. Trimming took off 1 base at V and 1 base at J, with 17 bases between the two ends. DNA of the CDR3: TGTGCCAGTAGTATAGGCCGGTTGACAGGTGCGAGCAATCAGCCCCAGCATTTT. Its translation is CASSIGRLTGASNQPQHF.

The J gene is TRBJ1-5, the V gene TRBV6-1, with D possibly matching TRBD1 (6 bases). CDR1 and CDR2 (germline): MNHNS, SASEGT. The CDR3 loop spans 15 amino acids. The V and J ends lost 4 bases and 3 bases respectively, with 13 bases between them. This CDR3 is CASSGGGANNQPQHF. Here the CDR3 DNA reads TGTGCCAGCAGTGGAGGGGGGGCCAACAATCAGCCCCAGCATTTT.

The rearrangement joins TRBV7-9 to TRBJ1-2, with a possible D match to TRBD1 (6 bases). The CDR3 consists of 14 residues. Trimming cost V 1 base and J 4 bases, with 10 bases left between them. In germline, CDR1 is SEHNR, CDR2 FQNEAQ (reference sequence). The CDR3 here is CASSLETGLYGYTF. The CDR3 coding sequence is TGTGCCAGCAGCTTAGAAACAGGGCTCTATGGCTACACCTTC.

V usage is TRBV6-1 and J usage is TRBJ2-7; the match to TRBD1 covers 7 bases. The CDR3 is 15 amino acids. In germline, CDR1 is MNHNS, CDR2 SASEGT. The V segment lost 3 bases and the J segment 12 bases; nucleotides outside the gene matches: 17. The CDR3: CASSEKVGDRLGRYF. CDR3 DNA sequence: TGTGCCAGCAGTGAGAAGGTCGGGGACAGACTGGGCAGGTACTTC.

The rearrangement links TRBV4-1 to TRBJ2-5, with 7 bases matching TRBD2. The germline V gene has CDR1 MGHRA and CDR2 YSYEKL. The CDR3 is 16 residues long. J gave up 4 bases and V 2 bases, and 10 bases lay outside the gene matches. Here the CDR3 reads CASSQPRDGRRETQYF. CDR3 in DNA: TGCGCCAGCAGCCAACCGAGGGACGGGAGGAGAGAGACCCAGTACTTC.

The CDR3 region is CASSPPRQFTGELFF. The CDR3 DNA follows: TGTGCCAGCTCACCACCGAGACAGTTCACCGGGGAGCTGTTTTTT. The chain employs TRBV18 and TRBJ2-2, with D possibly being TRBD1 (5 bases). Germline V gene lookup returns CDR1 KGHSH and CDR2 LQKENI. Between the trimmed V and J ends, which lost 0 bases and 4 bases, there was a span of 9 bases. The CDR3 sequence is 15 residues long.

The chain employs TRBV5-6 and TRBJ2-1; 9 positions match TRBD2. Germline trimming cut 4 bases from V and 15 bases from J; bases unmatched to any gene: 8. The CDR3 extends over 12 amino acids. The germline V gene encodes CDR1 SGHDT and CDR2 YYEEEE. The CDR3 here is CASSATSGRAFF. The CDR3 DNA reads TGTGCCAGCAGCGCAACTAGCGGGCGGGCGTTCTTC.

The chain links TRBV6-6 to TRBJ2-1, with 7 bases aligning to TRBD2. The CDR3 has 16 residues. V lost 7 bases and J lost 3; bases outside the gene matches: 12. Germline V gives CDR1 MNHNY, CDR2 SVGAGI (reference sequence). As DNA, the CDR3 is TGTGCCAGCACCGGCGGGAGAGTGGCACTCTACAATGAGCAGTTCTTC. It specifies CASTGGRVALYNEQFF.

This chain links TRBV27 with TRBJ1-4; D gene unclear. Between the trimmed V and J ends, which lost 4 bases and 10 bases, there was a span of 10 bases. CDR1 MNHEY and CDR2 SMNVEV come from the germline V gene (reference sequence). This CDR3 comprises 12 residues. The CDR3 region is CASSSPPGKLFF. In DNA form, the CDR3 reads TGTGCCAGCAGTTCCCCCCCGGGAAAACTGTTTTTT.

The CDR3 loop reads CASSTDRAATNEKLFF. For the CDR3, the DNA is TGTGCCAGCAGCACCGACAGGGCTGCAACTAATGAAAAACTGTTTTTT. The V gene is TRBV7-8, the J gene TRBJ1-4; the match to TRBD1 covers 7 bases. The CDR3 contains 16 residues. Per germline, CDR1 SGHVS and CDR2 FQNEAQ. The V gene end was trimmed by 5 bases and the J gene end by 0 bases; junction bases not matched to a gene: 6.

This sequence joins TRBV28 and TRBJ2-1, with TRBD2 identical over 7 bases. CDR1 is MDHEN and CDR2 is SYDVKM in the germline V gene. V gave up 6 bases and J gave up 6 bases; unmatched junction bases: 5. The CDR3 covers 13 residues. CDR3 coding DNA: TGTGCCAGCAGCCTCACTAGCGCCAATGAGCAGTTCTTC. Translating gives CASSLTSANEQFF.

As concerns this clone: A read error may produce the germline difference seen at one junction end. The chain is built from TRBV29-1 and TRBJ2-2; TRBD1 aligns across 12 bases. From germline, CDR1 is SQVTM and CDR2 ANQGSEA. CDR3 size: 13 residues. The chain's CDR3 is CSADGTGGGELSF. CDR3 nucleotides: TGCAGCGCCGATGGGACAGGGGGCGGGGAGCTGTCTTTT.

The gene calls are TRBV2 and TRBJ2-2, with D perhaps matching TRBD2 (6 bases). CDR3 length equals 14 residues. V shed 8 bases and J shed 6 bases, with 16 bases lying between them. The germline V gene has CDR1 SNHLY and CDR2 FYNNEI. This CDR3 is CASRREAGPGELFF. The CDR3 DNA follows: TGTGCCAGCCGTAGGGAGGCTGGCCCCGGGGAGCTGTTTTTT.

The chain combines TRBV6-5 with TRBJ2-1; possibly TRBD2 for D (5 bases). This CDR3 contains 12 residues. Trimming removed 5 bases from V and 4 bases from J, with 6 bases in between. Per germline, CDR1 MNHEY and CDR2 SVGAGI. This CDR3 is CASSRGYNEQFF. The CDR3, as DNA: TGTGCCAGCAGTCGAGGGTACAATGAGCAGTTCTTC.

On this clone: Relative to the germline gene, one junction end is altered; a read error may explain this. This CDR3 is also generated by other DNA sequences in the sample. The genes are TRBV15 and TRBJ1-4; TRBD1 agrees at 8 bases. Per the germline V gene, CDR1 is LNHNV and CDR2 is YYDKDF (reference sequence). The CDR3 length is 16 residues. The CDR3: CATSPRPSGGREKLFF. The CDR3 DNA sequence: TGCGCCACCAGCCCACGCCCGTCAGGGGGCCGTGAAAAACTGTTTTTT.

The CDR3 DNA reads as TGTGCCAGCAGCCCAGAGGCAGGGGTCTACAATGAGCAGTTCTTC. It codes for CASSPEAGVYNEQFF. The J gene is TRBJ2-1, the V gene TRBV7-3, with D perhaps matching TRBD1 (6 bases). CDR3 length: 15 amino acids. Between the trimmed V and J ends, which lost 5 bases and 3 bases, there was a span of 14 bases. Germline V gene sequence: CDR1 SGHTA, CDR2 FQGTGA.

This rearrangement joins TRBV30 to TRBJ1-2; D remains unclear. In germline, CDR1 is GTSNPN, CDR2 SVGIG (reference sequence). Between the trimmed V and J ends, which lost 7 bases and 3 bases, there was a span of 12 bases. The CDR3 runs to 12 residues. The CDR3 region is CASDLEDYGYTF. The CDR3 DNA is TGTGCCTCAGACCTGGAGGACTATGGCTACACCTTC.

V gene TRBV5-4 combines with J gene TRBJ2-2, with a weak D call TRBD1 (6 bases). V lost 3 bases, J lost 7 bases, and 16 bases lay in between. Germline V gives CDR1 SGHNT, CDR2 YYREEE (reference sequence). The CDR3 loop spans 15 amino acids. The CDR3 loop reads CASSSPGTRIGELFF. The DNA of the CDR3 is TGTGCCAGCAGCTCGCCCGGGACACGTATCGGGGAGCTGTTTTTT.

This chain uses TRBV10-1 with TRBJ2-2; perhaps TRBD2 as D (5 bases). CDR3 length: 14 amino acids. V lost 5 bases, J lost 3 bases, and 10 bases lay in between. CDR1 is WNHNN and CDR2 is SYGVQD in the germline V gene (reference sequence). CDR3 coding DNA: TGCGCCAGCAGTCGAGGGCAGGACACCGGGGAGCTGTTTTTT. Protein: CASSRGQDTGELFF.

The V and J genes are TRBV13 and TRBJ1-3, with 9 bases identical to TRBD1. The V segment lost 6 bases and the J segment 4 bases; nucleotides outside the gene matches: 4. The V gene's germline CDR1 is PRHDT and CDR2 FYEKMQ (reference sequence). The CDR3 is 14 amino acids. The CDR3: CASSYRGLGNTIYF. The CDR3, as DNA: TGTGCCAGCAGTTACAGGGGGCTCGGAAACACCATATATTTT.

The chain uses TRBV4-1 and TRBJ2-7; D not resolved. V shed 3 bases and J shed 2 bases, with 11 bases lying between them. The germline gives CDR1 MGHRA, CDR2 YSYEKL. There are 14 residues in the CDR3. CDR3: CASSHQASTYEQYF. CDR3 bases: TGCGCCAGCAGCCATCAAGCCTCCACCTACGAGCAGTACTTC.